This T cell receptor beta chain came from a study of tumor and adjacent non-tumor tissue in lung cancer. Study-level background: On average, productive TCRbeta reads reached 4 million to 4.5 million per sample. General study findings and limits: TCR diversity was significantly greater in tumor than normal lung tissue. Top 100 clones took a larger repertoire share in normal lung.

This CDR3 is built from 20 residues. Germline assignment: CDR1 ENHRY and CDR2 SYGVKD. The template was RNA from unsorted bulk tissue. Newly diagnosed lung cancer patients had thoracic surgery in China, August–late 2014, without prior chemotherapy. TCRbeta libraries were built with three rounds of nested PCR, modified from ARM-PCR. One entry per CDR3 protein results from TCRdb running MiXCR on the multiplex PCR reads. The table lists 60,000 to 85,000 distinct CDR3 sequences, around 73% of them singletons. Comment on this clonotype: The antigen is unknown. An end of the junction differs from the germline gene, which may be a read error.

What was sequenced was lung tumor tissue. The sequence was collected from a man aged 55 to 70 with non-small cell lung cancer. The chain joins TRBV10-3 to TRBJ2-6, with TRBD2 matching 16 bases. CDR3 region: CTISEHGTSGRDSGANLLIF. DNA of the CDR3: TGTACCATCAGTGAACATGGGACTAGCGGGAGGGACTCTGGGGCCAACCTCCTCATTTTC.